This T cell receptor beta chain stems from a study of shared clonotypes between healthy human individuals. V shed 1 base and J 4 bases; nucleotides not matched to a gene: 5. The CDR3 length is 15 residues. Germline assignment: CDR1 SNHLY and CDR2 FYNNEI. Profiling relied on immunoSEQ multiplex PCR, and the TCRdb table lists in-frame clones only, not all of them. Of some 2.3 million clones listed, 90% to 95% were seen once; the top ten hold under 0.45%. The count of this clone is one. This chain uses TRBV2 with TRBJ1-1, with TRBD1 identical over 8 bases. The receptor was isolated from a young man in good health. Some clones in this sample may be carry-over from other donors' samples. The material sequenced was naive CD4+ T cells from PBMCs. Subset here: CD45RA+ positively selected. The CDR3 is CASSEEAGGLTEAFF. The CDR3 region has the DNA TGTGCCAGCAGTGAAGAGGCAGGGGGCCTCACTGAAGCTTTCTTT.